A single sample gave rise to the 3 T cell receptor beta chains below, sequenced in a study of T cell clones after liver transplantation. Using immunoSEQ multiplex PCR, the repertoire was profiled, and TCRdb retains in-frame clones only, with some absent. The sample consists of 65,000 to 85,000 clones, 80% to 90% of them appearing once. The sequences come from CD4+ T cells from blood, collected around 50 months after liver transplant. Receptors originate from a human patient who received a liver transplant. A subset of T cells may come from the graft donor.

The chain carries TRBV27 and TRBJ1-3; D unclear. Germline-derived CDR1 and CDR2 are MNHEY and SMNVEV (reference sequence). This CDR3 spans 14 amino acids. Trimming took off 8 bases at V and 3 bases at J, with 14 bases between the two ends. CDR3 nucleotide sequence: TGTGCCAGCGCTAGGTCGCAACGTGGAAACACCATATATTTT. It yields the protein CASARSQRGNTIYF.

This chain joins TRBV10-3 and TRBJ1-4; 9 nucleotides line up with TRBD1. The ends lost 10 bases at V and 8 bases at J; junction bases unmatched: 8. The V gene's germline CDR1 is ENHRY and CDR2 SYGVKD. There are 13 residues in the CDR3. CDR3 nucleotide sequence: TGTGCCACAACAGGGGGCGGGCGAGAAAAACTGTTTTTT. Translating gives CATTGGGREKLFF.

This rearrangement joins TRBV9 to TRBJ2-7; 8 nucleotides match TRBD1. Germline V CDR1 and CDR2: SGDLS, YYNGEE. V trimming: 4 bases; J trimming: 0 bases; junction bases outside the gene matches: 6. This CDR3 is built from 15 residues. The CDR3 coding sequence is TGTGCCAGCAGCCCCCGGGACAGGAGCTCCTACGAGCAGTACTTC. Translation: CASSPRDRSSYEQYF.